The present T cell receptor beta chain was sequenced within a study of T-cell memory formation after mild COVID-19. Broader study findings: Clones that contracted clustered mainly in CM and EM if CD4+ and in EMRA if CD8+.

Employing constant-segment primers, 5'RACE generated TCR alpha and TCR beta cDNA libraries bearing sample barcodes and UMIs. TCRdb analysed the 5' RACE reads with MiXCR anew, one entry per CDR3 protein. The table lists 300,000 to 350,000 distinct CDR3 sequences, over 10% of them singletons, with about a fifth in the top ten. About this clonotype itself: What it binds is unknown.

Germline CDR1 DFQATT, CDR2 SNEGSKA (reference sequence). The CDR3 is made up of 13 amino acids. V lost 6 bases to trimming and J lost 4 bases; unmatched junction nucleotides: 6. This receptor was identified in a man aged 18 to 29 who had mild COVID-19 (a few samples of this study predate the infection). Cell type and time point are not known. The sample consisted of PBMCs or a T cell subset sorted from them (not recorded which). This rearrangement joins TRBV20-1 to TRBJ1-2; TRBD1 aligns across 9 bases. DNA for the CDR3: TGCAGTGCCCCGGGACAGGGTCTCTATGGCTACACCTTC. It is translated as CSAPGQGLYGYTF.